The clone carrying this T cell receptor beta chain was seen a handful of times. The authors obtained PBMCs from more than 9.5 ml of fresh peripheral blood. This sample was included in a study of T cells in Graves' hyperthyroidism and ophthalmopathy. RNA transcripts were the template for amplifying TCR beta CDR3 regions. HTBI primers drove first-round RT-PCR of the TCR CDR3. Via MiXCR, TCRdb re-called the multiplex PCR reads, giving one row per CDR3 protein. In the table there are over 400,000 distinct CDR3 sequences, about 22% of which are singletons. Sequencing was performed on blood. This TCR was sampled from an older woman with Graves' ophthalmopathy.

The CDR3 region has the DNA TGTGCCAGCAGTGAGACAGGGATGGAGACCCAGTACTTC. Protein product: CASSETGMETQYF. V gene TRBV6-1 combines with J gene TRBJ2-5, with 7 bases identical to TRBD1. V trimming: 3 bases; J trimming: 5 bases; junction bases outside the gene matches: 3. Germline CDR1 is MNHNS and CDR2 is SASEGT. The CDR3 has 13 residues.